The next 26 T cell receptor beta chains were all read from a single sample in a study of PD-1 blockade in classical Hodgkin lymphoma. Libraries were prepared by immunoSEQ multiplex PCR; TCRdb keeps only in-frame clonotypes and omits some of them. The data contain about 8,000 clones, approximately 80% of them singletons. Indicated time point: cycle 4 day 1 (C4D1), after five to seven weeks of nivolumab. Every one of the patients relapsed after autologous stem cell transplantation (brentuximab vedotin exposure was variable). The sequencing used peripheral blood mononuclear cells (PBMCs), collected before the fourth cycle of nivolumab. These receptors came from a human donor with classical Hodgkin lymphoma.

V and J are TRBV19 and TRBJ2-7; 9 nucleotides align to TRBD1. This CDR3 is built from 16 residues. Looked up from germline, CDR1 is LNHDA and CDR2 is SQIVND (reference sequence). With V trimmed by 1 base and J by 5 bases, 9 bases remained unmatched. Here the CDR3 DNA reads TGTGCCAGTAGTATAGTGGCGGACAGGGGTAAAAACGAGCAGTACTTC. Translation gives CASSIVADRGKNEQYF.

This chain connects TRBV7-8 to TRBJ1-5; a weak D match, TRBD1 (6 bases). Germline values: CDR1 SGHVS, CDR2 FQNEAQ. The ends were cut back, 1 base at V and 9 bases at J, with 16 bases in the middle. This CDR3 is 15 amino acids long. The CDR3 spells CASSLEGRGLSPQHF. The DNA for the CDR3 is TGTGCCAGCAGCTTAGAGGGCAGGGGCCTATCGCCCCAGCATTTT.

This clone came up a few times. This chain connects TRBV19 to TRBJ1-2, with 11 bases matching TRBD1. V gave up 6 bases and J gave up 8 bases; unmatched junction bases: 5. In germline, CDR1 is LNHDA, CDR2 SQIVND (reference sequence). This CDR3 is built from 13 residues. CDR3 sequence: CASSSDRGRGYTF. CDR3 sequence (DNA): TGTGCCAGTAGCTCGGACAGGGGGCGAGGCTACACCTTC.

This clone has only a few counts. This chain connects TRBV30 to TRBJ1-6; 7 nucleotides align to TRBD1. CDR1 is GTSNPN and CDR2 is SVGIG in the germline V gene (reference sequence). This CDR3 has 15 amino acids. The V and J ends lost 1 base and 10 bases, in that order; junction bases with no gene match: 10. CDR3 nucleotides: TGTGCCTGGAGTGCTCCGACAGGGACGGGGTCACCCCTCCACTTT. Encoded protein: CAWSAPTGTGSPLHF.

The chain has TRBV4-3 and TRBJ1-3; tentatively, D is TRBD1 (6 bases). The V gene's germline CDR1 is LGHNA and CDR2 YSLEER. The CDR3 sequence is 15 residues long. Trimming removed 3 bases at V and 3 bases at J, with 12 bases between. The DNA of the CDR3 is TGCGCCAGCAGCCATACCTGGACAGTTGGAAACACCATATATTTT. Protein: CASSHTWTVGNTIYF.

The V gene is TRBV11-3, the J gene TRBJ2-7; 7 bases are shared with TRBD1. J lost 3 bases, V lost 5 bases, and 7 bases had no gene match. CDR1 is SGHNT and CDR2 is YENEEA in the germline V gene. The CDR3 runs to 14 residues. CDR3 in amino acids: CASSRRQGDYEQYF. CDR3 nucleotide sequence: TGTGCCAGCAGCCGCCGTCAGGGGGACTACGAGCAGTACTTC.

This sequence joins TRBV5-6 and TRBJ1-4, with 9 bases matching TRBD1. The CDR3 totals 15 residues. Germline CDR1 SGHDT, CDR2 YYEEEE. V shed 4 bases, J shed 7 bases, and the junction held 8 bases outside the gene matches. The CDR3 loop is CASSGGTGLSEKLFF. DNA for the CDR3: TGTGCCAGCAGCGGGGGGACAGGGCTGAGTGAAAAACTGTTTTTT.

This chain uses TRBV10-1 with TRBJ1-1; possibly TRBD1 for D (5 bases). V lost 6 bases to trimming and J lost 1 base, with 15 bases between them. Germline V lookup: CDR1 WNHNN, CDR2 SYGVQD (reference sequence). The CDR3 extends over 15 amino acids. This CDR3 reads CASRPGRGRNTEAFF. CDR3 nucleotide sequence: TGCGCCAGCAGGCCAGGCCGGGGCCGGAACACTGAAGCTTTCTTT.

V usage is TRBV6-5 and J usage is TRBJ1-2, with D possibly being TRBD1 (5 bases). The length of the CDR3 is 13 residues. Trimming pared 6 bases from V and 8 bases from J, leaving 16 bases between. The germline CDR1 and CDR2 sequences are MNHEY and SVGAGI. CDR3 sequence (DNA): TGTGCCAGCAGCTACGGGGGGGTTAAGGGCTACACCTTC. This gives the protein CASSYGGVKGYTF.

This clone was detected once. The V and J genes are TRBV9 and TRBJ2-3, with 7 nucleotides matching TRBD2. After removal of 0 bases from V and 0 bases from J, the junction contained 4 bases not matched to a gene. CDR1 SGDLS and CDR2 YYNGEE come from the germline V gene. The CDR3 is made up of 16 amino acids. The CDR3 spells CASSVEGGSSTDTQYF. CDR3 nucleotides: TGTGCCAGCAGCGTAGAGGGCGGGAGCAGCACAGATACGCAGTATTTT.

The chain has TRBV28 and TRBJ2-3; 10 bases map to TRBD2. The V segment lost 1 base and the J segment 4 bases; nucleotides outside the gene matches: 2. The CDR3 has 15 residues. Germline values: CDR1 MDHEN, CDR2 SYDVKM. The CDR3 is CASSLSAGGADTQYF. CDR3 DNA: TGTGCCAGCAGTTTATCAGCGGGAGGGGCAGATACGCAGTATTTT. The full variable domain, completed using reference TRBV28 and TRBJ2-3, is DVKVTQSSRYLVKRTGEKVFLECVQDMDHENMFWYRQDPGLGLRLIYFSYDVKMKEKGDIPEGYSVSREKKERFSLILESASTNQTSMYLCASSLSAGGADTQYFGPGTRLTVL.

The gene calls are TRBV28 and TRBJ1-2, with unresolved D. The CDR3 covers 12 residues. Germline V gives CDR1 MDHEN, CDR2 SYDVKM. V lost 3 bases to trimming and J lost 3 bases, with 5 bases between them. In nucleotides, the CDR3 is TGTGCCAGCAGTTTGACGGACTATGGCTACACCTTC. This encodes CASSLTDYGYTF.

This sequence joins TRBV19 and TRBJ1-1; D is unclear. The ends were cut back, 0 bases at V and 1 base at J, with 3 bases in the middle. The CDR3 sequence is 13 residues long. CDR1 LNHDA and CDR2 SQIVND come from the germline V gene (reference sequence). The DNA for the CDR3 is TGTGCCAGTAGTATAGAAGCGAACACTGAAGCTTTCTTT. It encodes CASSIEANTEAFF. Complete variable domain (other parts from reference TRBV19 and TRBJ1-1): DGGITQSPKYLFRKEGQNVTLSCEQNLNHDAMYWYRQDPGQGLRLIYYSQIVNDFQKGDIAEGYSVSREKKESFPLTVTSAQKNPTAFYLCASSIEANTEAFFGQGTRLTVV.

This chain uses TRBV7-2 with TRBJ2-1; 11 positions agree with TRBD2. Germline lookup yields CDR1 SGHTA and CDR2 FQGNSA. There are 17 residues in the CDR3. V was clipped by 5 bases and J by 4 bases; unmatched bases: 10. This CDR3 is CASSRGVAGGPYNEQFF. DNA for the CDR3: TGTGCCAGCAGCCGGGGCGTAGCGGGAGGGCCATACAATGAGCAGTTCTTC.

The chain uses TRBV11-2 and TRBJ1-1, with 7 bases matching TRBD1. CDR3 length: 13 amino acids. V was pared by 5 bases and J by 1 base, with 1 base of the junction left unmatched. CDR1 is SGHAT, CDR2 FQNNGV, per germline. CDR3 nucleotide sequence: TGTGCCAGCAGCGGGACAGCGAACACTGAAGCTTTCTTT. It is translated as CASSGTANTEAFF. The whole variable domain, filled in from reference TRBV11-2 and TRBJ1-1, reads EAGVAQSPRYKIIEKRQSVAFWCNPISGHATLYWYQQILGQGPKLLIQFQNNGVVDDSQLPKDRFSAERLKGVDSTLKIQPAKLEDSAVYLCASSGTANTEAFFGQGTRLTVV.

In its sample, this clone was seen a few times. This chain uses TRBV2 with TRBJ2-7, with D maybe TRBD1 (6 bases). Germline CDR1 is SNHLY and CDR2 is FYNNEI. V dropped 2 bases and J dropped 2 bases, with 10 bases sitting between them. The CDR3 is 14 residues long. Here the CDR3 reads CASSERDNPYEQYF. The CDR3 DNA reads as TGTGCCAGCAGTGAAAGGGACAATCCCTACGAGCAGTACTTC.

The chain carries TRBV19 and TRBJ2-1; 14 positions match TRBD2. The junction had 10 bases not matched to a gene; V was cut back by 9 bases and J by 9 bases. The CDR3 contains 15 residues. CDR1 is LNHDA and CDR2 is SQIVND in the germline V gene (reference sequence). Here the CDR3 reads CASRLAGGPNGEQFF. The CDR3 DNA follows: TGTGCCAGCCGACTAGCGGGAGGGCCTAACGGTGAGCAGTTCTTC.

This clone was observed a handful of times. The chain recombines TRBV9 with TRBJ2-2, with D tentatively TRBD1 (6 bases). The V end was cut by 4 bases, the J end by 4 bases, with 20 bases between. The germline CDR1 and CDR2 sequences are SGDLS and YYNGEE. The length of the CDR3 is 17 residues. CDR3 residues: CASSLPQGRPSTGELFF. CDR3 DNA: TGTGCCAGCAGCTTACCGCAGGGGAGACCCAGCACCGGGGAGCTGTTTTTT. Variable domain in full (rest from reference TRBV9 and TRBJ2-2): DSGVTQTPKHLITATGQRVTLRCSPRSGDLSVYWYQQSLDQGLQFLIQYYNGEERAKGNILERFSAQQFPDLHSELNLSSLELGDSALYFCASSLPQGRPSTGELFFGEGSRLTVL.

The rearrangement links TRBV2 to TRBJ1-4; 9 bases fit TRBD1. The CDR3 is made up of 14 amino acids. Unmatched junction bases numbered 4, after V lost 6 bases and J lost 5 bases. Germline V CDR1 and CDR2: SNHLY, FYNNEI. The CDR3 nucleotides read TGTGCCAGCAGCCGGACAGGGGAAAATGAAAAACTGTTTTTT. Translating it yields CASSRTGENEKLFF. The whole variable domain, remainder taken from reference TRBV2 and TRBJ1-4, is EPEVTQTPSHQVTQMGQEVILRCVPISNHLYFYWYRQILGQKVEFLVSFYNNEISEKSEIFDDQFSVERPDGSNFTLKIRSTKLEDSAMYFCASSRTGENEKLFFGSGTQLSVL.

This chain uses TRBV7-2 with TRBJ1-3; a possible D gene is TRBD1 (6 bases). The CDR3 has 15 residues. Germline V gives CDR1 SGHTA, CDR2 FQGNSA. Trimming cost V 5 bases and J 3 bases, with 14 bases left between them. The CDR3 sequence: CASSPYTGIGNTIYF. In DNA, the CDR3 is TGTGCCAGCAGCCCGTACACAGGGATTGGAAACACCATATATTTT.

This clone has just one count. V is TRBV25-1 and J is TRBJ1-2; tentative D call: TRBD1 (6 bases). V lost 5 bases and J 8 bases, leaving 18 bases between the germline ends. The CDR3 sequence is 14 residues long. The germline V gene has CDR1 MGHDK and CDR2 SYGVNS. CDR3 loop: CASSLQGSGQGYTF. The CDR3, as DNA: TGTGCCAGCAGTCTACAGGGATCCGGGCAAGGCTACACCTTC.

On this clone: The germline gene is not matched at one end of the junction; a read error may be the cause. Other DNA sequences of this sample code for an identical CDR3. CDR3 DNA sequence: TGTGCCAGCAGCGCTACTAGCGGAGGCACAGATACACAGTATTTT. Amino acids: CASSATSGGTDTQYF. The V and J genes are TRBV14 and TRBJ2-3; 8 nucleotides match TRBD2. Per the germline V gene, CDR1 is SGHDN and CDR2 is FVKESK. CDR3 length equals 15 residues.

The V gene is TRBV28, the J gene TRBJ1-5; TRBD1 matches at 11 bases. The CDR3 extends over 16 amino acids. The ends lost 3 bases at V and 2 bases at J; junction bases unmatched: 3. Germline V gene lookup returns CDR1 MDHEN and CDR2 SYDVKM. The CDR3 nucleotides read TGTGCCAGCAGTTTGGACAGGGGGCTTCGCAATCAGCCCCAGCATTTT. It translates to CASSLDRGLRNQPQHF.

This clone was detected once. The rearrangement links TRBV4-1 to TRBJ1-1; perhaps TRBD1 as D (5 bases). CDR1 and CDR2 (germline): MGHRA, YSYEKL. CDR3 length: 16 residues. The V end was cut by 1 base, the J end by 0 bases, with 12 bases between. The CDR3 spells CASSQVAGPMNTEAFF. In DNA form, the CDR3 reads TGCGCCAGCAGCCAAGTGGCAGGGCCCATGAACACTGAAGCTTTCTTT.

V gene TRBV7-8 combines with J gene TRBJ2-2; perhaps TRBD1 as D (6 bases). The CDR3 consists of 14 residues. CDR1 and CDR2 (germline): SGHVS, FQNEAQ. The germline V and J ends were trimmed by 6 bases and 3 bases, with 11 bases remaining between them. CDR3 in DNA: TGTGCCAGCAGGGGGGACACTTACACCGGGGAGCTGTTTTTT. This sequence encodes CASRGDTYTGELFF.

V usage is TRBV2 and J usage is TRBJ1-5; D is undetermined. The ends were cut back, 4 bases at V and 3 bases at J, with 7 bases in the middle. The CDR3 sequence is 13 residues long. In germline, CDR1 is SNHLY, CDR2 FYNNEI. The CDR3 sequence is CASSVSPNQPQHF. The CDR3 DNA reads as TGTGCCAGCAGTGTATCCCCCAATCAGCCCCAGCATTTT.